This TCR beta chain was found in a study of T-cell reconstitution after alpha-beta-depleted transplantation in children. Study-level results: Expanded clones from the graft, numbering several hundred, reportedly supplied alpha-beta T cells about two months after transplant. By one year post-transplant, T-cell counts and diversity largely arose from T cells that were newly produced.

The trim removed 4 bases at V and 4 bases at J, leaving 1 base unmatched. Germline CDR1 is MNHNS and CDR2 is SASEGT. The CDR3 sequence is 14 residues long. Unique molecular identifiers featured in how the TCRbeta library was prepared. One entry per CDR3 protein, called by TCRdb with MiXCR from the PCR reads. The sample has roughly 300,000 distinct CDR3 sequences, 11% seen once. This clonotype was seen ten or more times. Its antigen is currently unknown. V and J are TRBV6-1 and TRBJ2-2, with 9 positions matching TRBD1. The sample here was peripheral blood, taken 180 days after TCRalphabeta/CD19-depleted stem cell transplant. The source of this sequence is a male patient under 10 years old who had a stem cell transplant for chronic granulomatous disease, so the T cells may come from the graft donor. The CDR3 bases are TGTGCCAGCAGTGTGACAGGGGGCACCGGGGAGCTGTTTTTT. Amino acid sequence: CASSVTGGTGELFF.